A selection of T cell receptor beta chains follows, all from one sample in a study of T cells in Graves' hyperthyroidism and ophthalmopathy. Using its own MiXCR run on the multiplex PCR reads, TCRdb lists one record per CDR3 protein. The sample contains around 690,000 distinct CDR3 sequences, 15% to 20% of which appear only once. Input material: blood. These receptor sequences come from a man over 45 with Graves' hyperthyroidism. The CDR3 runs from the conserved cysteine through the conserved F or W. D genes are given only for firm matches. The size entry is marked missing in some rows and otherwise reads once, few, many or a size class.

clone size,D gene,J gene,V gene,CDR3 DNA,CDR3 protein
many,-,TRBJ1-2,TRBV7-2,TGTGCCAGCAGCTTAGCGGGGGGACTAGAGGGCTACACCTTC,CASSLAGGLEGYTF
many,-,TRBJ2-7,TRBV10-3,TGTGCCATCACAGGTCCAGGGATATTCGAGCAGTACTTC,CAITGPGIFEQYF
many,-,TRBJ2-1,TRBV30,TGTGCCTGGAGTCAGGGAGGTGAGCAGTTCTTC,CAWSQGGEQFF
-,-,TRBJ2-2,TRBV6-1,TGTGCCAGCAGCTCAAACCGGGAGAAATTACACGGGGAGCTGTTTTTT,CASSSNREKLHGELFF
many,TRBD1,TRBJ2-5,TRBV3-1,TGTGCCAGCAGCCAGGGGACAGGATTGCAGACCCAGTACTTC,CASSQGTGLQTQYF
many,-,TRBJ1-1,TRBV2,TGTGCCAGCAGTGACCCGAGGAACACTGAAGCTTTCTTT,CASSDPRNTEAFF
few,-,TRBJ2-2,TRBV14,TGTGCCAGCAGCCAAGTAGGCGCCGGGGAGCTGTTTTTT,CASSQVGAGELFF
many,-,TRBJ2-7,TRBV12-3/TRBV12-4,TGTGCCAGCCGAAGGGGTGCAGGGGAAACCTACGAGCAGTACTTC,CASRRGAGETYEQYF
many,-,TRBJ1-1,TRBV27,TGTGCCAGCAGTTTCATTACAGGGTTGGACACTGAAGCTTTCTTT,CASSFITGLDTEAFF
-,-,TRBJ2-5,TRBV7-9,TGTCCCAGCAGTGAATCGGCAGCCCAAGAGACCCAGTACTTC,CPSSESAAQETQYF
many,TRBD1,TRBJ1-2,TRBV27,TGTGCCAGCAGTTGGGCCAGGACAGGAGGCTATGGCTACACCTTC,CASSWARTGGYGYTF
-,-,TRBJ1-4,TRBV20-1,TGCAGTGCTAGGTCCCCAAGGGTGGGGGCAGAGGAAAAACTGTTTTTT,CSARSPRVGAEEKLFF
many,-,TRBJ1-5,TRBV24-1,TGTGCCACCAGTGACTCAGCCAGGGACGGAGAGAATCAGCCCCAGCATTTT,CATSDSARDGENQPQHF
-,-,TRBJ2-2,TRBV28,TGTGCCAGCAGTTCAGGGACCACCGGGGAGCTGTTTTTT,CASSSGTTGELFF
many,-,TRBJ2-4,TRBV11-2,TGTGCCAGCAGCTTTGAAGAGGGATGGGAAAACATTCAGTACTTC,CASSFEEGWENIQYF
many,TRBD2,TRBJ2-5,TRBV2,TGTGCCAGCAGACCTGAGGGAAGACTAGCGGGAATAGGGGAGACCCAGTACTTC,CASRPEGRLAGIGETQYF
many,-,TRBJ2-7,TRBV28,TGTGCCAGCAGTTTGGGAAGAGGACCCTACGAGCAGTACTTC,CASSLGRGPYEQYF
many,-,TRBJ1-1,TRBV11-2,TGTGCCAGCAGCTTAGATCACGAGGGACGGAACACTGAAGCTTTCTTT,CASSLDHEGRNTEAFF
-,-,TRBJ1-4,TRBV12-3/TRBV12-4,TGTGCCAGCAGTCGGTCATGGAGTGCAACTAATGAAAAACTGTTTTTT,CASSRSWSATNEKLFF
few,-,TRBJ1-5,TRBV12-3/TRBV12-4,TGTGCCAGCAGTTCCCCAGTAGGCAATCAGCCCCAGCATTTT,CASSSPVGNQPQHF
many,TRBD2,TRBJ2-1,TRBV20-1,TGCAGTGCTCGGAGCGGGACTAGCGGGAGTTGGGATGAGCAGTTCTTC,CSARSGTSGSWDEQFF
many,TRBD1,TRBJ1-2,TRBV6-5,TGTGCCAGCAGTTACGAAGGGGGCGCGAACTATGGCTACACCTTC,CASSYEGGANYGYTF
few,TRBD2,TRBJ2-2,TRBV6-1,TGTGCCAGCAACTCAGCGGGAACGTCGGACACCGGGGAGCTGTTTTTT,CASNSAGTSDTGELFF
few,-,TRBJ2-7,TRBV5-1,TGCGCCAGCATGGGCGGGGAGGACTACGAGCAGTACTTC,CASMGGEDYEQYF
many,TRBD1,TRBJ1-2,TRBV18,TGTGCCAGCTCGGGACAGGGGGCTTTTGGCTACACCTTC,CASSGQGAFGYTF
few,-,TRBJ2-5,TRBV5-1,TGCGCCAGCGGACAGGGAGGGGAGACCCAGTACTTC,CASGQGGETQYF